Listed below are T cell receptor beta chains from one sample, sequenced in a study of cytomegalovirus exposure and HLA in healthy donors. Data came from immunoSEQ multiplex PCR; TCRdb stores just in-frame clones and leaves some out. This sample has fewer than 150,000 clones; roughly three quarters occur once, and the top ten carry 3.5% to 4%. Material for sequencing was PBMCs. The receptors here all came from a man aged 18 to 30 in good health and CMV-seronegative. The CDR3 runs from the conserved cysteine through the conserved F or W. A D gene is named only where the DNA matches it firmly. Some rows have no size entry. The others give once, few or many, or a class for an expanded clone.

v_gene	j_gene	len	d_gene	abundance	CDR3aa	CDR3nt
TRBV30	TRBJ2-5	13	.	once	CAWSAAGVGEQYF	TGTGCCTGGAGTGCAGCAGGGGTCGGGGAGCAGTACTTC
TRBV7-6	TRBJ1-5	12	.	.	CASSPRNQPQHF	TGTGCCAGCAGCCCGAGGAATCAGCCCCAGCATTTT
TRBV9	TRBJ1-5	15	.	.	CASSVATDSNQPQHF	TGTGCCAGCAGCGTAGCGACAGATAGCAATCAGCCCCAGCATTTT
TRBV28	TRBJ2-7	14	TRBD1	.	CASSPGTGFNEQYF	TGTGCCAGCAGTCCCGGGACAGGGTTTAACGAGCAGTACTTC
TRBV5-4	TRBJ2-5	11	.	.	CASSLRETQYF	TGTGCCAGCAGCTTGCGGGAGACCCAGTACTTC
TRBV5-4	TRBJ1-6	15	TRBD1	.	CASSSGQGRYSPLHF	TGTGCCAGCAGCTCCGGACAGGGGCGGTATTCACCCCTCCACTTT
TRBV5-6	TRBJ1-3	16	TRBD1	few	CASSSHQLTGSNTIYF	TGTGCCAGCAGTTCACACCAATTGACAGGGAGCAACACCATATATTTT
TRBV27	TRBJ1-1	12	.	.	CASNRENTEAFF	TGTGCCAGCAACAGGGAGAACACTGAAGCTTTCTTT
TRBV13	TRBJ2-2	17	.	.	CASSFNTGDMDTGELFF	TGTGCCAGCAGCTTCAATACGGGAGACATGGACACCGGGGAGCTGTTTTTT
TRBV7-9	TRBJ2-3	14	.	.	CASSLSGSSDTQYF	TGTGCCAGCAGCTTAAGTGGGAGCTCGGATACGCAGTATTTT
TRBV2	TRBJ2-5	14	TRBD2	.	CATREASSQETQYF	TGTGCCACCCGGGAGGCTAGCTCCCAGGAGACCCAGTACTTC
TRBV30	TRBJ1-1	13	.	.	CAWSPITYTEAFF	TGTGCCTGGAGTCCCATCACATACACTGAAGCTTTCTTT
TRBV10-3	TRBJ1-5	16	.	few	CAISDSGLTSNQPQHF	TGTGCCATCAGTGACTCTGGGCTAACTAGCAATCAGCCCCAGCATTTT
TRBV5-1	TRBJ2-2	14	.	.	CASSLGQNTGELFF	TGCGCCAGCAGCTTGGGACAGAACACCGGGGAGCTGTTTTTT
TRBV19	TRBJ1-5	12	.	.	CASSKGNQPQHF	TGTGCCAGTAGTAAGGGGAATCAGCCCCAGCATTTT
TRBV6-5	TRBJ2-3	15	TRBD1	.	CASSYGTAFTDTQYF	TGTGCCAGCAGTTACGGGACAGCCTTCACAGATACGCAGTATTTT
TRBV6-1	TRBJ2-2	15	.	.	CASTLVLSSTGELFF	TGTGCCAGCACGCTGGTCTTGTCGAGCACCGGGGAGCTGTTTTTT
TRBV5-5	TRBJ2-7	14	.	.	CASSTGGLGEEQYF	TGTGCCAGCAGCACAGGAGGGCTAGGGGAGGAGCAGTACTTC
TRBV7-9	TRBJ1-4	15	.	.	CASSPRGAPNEKLFF	TGTGCCAGCAGCCCCCGGGGGGCACCTAATGAAAAACTGTTTTTT
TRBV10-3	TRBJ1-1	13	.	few	CAITGGGNTEAFF	TGTGCCATCACGGGGGGCGGGAACACTGAAGCTTTCTTT
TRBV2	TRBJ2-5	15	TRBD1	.	CASTQDRGSEETQYF	TGTGCCAGCACCCAGGACAGGGGGAGTGAAGAGACCCAGTACTTC
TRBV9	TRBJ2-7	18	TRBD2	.	CASSVEGGLAGGPYEQYF	TGTGCCAGCAGCGTAGAGGGGGGGCTAGCGGGAGGACCCTACGAGCAGTACTTC
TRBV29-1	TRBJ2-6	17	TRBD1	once	CSVARRQGSSGANVLTF	TGCAGCGTCGCACGCCGACAGGGGAGCTCTGGGGCCAACGTCCTGACTTTC
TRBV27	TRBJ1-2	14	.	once	CASSSLDSNYGYTF	TGTGCCAGCAGTTCCCTCGACAGTAACTATGGCTACACCTTC
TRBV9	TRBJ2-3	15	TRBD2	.	CASSSGAGGTDTQYF	TGTGCCAGCAGCTCCGGGGCGGGGGGCACAGATACGCAGTATTTT
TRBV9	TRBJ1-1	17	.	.	CASSVGGRGSQTTEAFF	TGTGCCAGCAGCGTAGGAGGAAGGGGGTCCCAAACCACTGAAGCTTTCTTT
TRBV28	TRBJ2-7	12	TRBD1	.	CASSRQGYEQYF	TGTGCCAGCAGTAGACAGGGCTACGAGCAGTACTTC
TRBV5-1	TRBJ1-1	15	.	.	CASNQGGAELAEAFF	TGCGCCAGCAACCAAGGAGGGGCGGAGTTGGCTGAAGCTTTCTTT
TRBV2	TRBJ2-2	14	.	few	CASSENGATGELFF	TGTGCCAGCAGTGAAAATGGGGCAACCGGGGAGCTGTTTTTT
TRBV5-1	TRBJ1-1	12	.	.	CASSWEGTEAFF	TGCGCCAGCAGCTGGGAGGGGACTGAAGCTTTCTTT
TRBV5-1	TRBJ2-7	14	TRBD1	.	CASSEQGVSYEQYF	TGCGCCAGCAGCGAACAGGGGGTATCCTACGAGCAGTACTTC
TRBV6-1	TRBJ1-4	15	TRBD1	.	CASSDGQGSYEKLFF	TGTGCCAGCAGTGACGGACAGGGATCTTATGAAAAACTGTTTTTT
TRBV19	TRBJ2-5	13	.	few	CASSRTTQETQYF	TGTGCCAGTAGCAGGACTACACAAGAGACCCAGTACTTC
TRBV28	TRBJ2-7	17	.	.	CASSFYGSQRRPHEQYF	TGTGCCAGCAGTTTCTACGGGTCCCAAAGACGGCCCCACGAGCAGTACTTC
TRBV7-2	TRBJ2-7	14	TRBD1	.	CASSLMTGNYEQYF	TGTGCCAGCAGCCTAATGACAGGGAACTACGAGCAGTACTTC
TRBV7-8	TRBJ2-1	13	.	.	CASSLRRTHEQFF	TGTGCCAGCAGCTTAAGGAGGACCCATGAGCAGTTCTTC
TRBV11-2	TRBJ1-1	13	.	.	CASSLGRGTEAFF	TGTGCCAGCAGCTTAGGGCGGGGCACTGAAGCTTTCTTT
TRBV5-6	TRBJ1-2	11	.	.	CASSFAERYAF	TGTGCCAGCAGCTTCGCCGAGCGCTACGCCTTC
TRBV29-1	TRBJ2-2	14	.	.	CSVETGPNTGELFF	TGCAGCGTTGAAACAGGGCCGAACACCGGGGAGCTGTTTTTT
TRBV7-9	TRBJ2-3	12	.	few	CASSYNTDTQYF	TGTGCCAGCAGCTACAACACAGATACGCAGTATTTT
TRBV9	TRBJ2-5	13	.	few	CASSGAGKETQYF	TGTGCCAGCAGCGGAGCAGGGAAGGAGACCCAGTACTTC
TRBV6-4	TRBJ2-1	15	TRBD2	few	CASSGTSGSYNEQFF	TGTGCCAGCAGTGGGACTAGCGGCTCCTACAATGAGCAGTTCTTC
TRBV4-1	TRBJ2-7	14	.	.	CASSQDSGRVEQYF	TGCGCCAGCAGCCAAGATTCCGGCAGGGTCGAGCAGTACTTC
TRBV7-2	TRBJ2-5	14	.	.	CASSLVGREETQYF	TGTGCCAGCAGCTTAGTTGGCAGGGAAGAGACCCAGTACTTC
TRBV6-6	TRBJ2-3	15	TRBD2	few	CASSWAAGARDTQYF	TGTGCCAGCAGTTGGGCAGCGGGGGCCAGAGATACGCAGTATTTT
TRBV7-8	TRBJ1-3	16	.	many	CASSLVVGGAGNTIYF	TGTGCCAGCAGCTTAGTTGTTGGAGGGGCTGGAAACACCATATATTTT
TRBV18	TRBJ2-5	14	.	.	CASSPPVLQETQYF	TGTGCCAGCTCACCACCCGTCCTACAAGAGACCCAGTACTTC
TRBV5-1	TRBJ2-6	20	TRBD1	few	CASSLALSTGGSSGANVLTF	TGCGCCAGCAGCTTGGCCCTGTCGACAGGGGGTAGCTCTGGGGCCAACGTCCTGACTTTC
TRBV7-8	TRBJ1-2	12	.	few	CASSPTAYGYTF	TGTGCCAGCAGCCCCACAGCTTATGGCTACACCTTC
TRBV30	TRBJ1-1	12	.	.	CAWSGGNTEAFF	TGTGCCTGGAGCGGGGGGAACACTGAAGCTTTCTTT
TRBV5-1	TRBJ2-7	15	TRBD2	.	CASSLTTSATYEQYF	TGCGCCAGCAGCTTGACAACTAGCGCTACCTACGAGCAGTACTTC
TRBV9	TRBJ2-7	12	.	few	CASSAQGYEQYF	TGTGCCAGCAGCGCCCAGGGTTACGAGCAGTACTTC
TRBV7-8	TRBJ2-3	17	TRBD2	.	CASSSRLAGEITDTQYF	TGTGCCAGCAGCTCGCGACTAGCGGGGGAGATCACAGATACGCAGTATTTT
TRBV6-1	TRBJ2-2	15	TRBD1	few	CASTLMGTGTGELFF	TGTGCCAGCACCCTGATGGGGACAGGTACCGGGGAGCTGTTTTTT